What follows describes a single T cell receptor beta chain. This record comes from a study of blood T cell repertoires in COVID-19. Repertoires were generated with immunoSEQ multiplex PCR, while TCRdb's copy carries only in-frame clones and drops some. This table holds 200,000 to 300,000 clones, approximately 91% found once. Seattle patients were enrolled during active infection and followed longitudinally. What was sequenced was peripheral blood. The sequence was obtained from a young man with COVID-19, enrolled during active disease.

The CDR3 region is CASSWSSVSGNTIYF. The CDR3 DNA sequence: TGCGCCAGCAGCTGGAGCTCAGTCTCTGGAAACACCATATATTTT. The chain recombines TRBV5-1 with TRBJ1-3; no firm D call. This CDR3 is 15 amino acids long. Looked up from germline, CDR1 is SGHRS and CDR2 is YFSETQ. V shed 3 bases and J shed 0 bases, with 10 bases lying between them.